The entry below describes one T cell receptor (beta chain). No antigen is known for it. The method was immunoSEQ multiplex PCR; TCRdb's version includes in-frame clones alone and lacks a portion of them. The table shows 77,000 or so clones, with about 94% occurring only once. This CDR3 contains 17 residues. Germline V lookup: CDR1 LNHNV, CDR2 YYDKDF (reference sequence). This specimen belongs to a study of graft-versus-host responses after intestinal transplantation. In the study overall: Each patient got anti-thymocyte globulin induction, then tacrolimus and steroids for roughly 3 years.

The chain links TRBV15 to TRBJ2-5, with 7 bases identical to TRBD1. The end of the DNA aligns better with TRBJ2-7, so the J call may be wrong. The source material was unstimulated CD8+ T cells sorted from spleen or lymph node cells, sampled before intestinal transplant. The clonotype was recovered from a human donor who received an intestinal transplant. The CDR3 DNA follows: TGTGCCACCAGCAGGCCAACCCGGACAGGTCTACCCTACGAGCAGTACTTC. It is translated as CATSRPTRTGLPYEQYF.